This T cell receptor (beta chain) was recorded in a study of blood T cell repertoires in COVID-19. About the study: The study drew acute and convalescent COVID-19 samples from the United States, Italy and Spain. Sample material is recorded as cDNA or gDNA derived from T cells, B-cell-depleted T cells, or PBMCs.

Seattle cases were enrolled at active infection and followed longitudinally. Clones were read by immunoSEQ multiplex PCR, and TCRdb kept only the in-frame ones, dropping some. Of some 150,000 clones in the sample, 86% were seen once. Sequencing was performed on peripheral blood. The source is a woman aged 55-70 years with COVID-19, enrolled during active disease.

The CDR3 bases are TGTGCCAGCAGAGACAGTCCTAATGAAAAACTGTTTTTT. It translates to CASRDSPNEKLFF. The chain is built from TRBV2 and TRBJ1-4, with D perhaps TRBD1 (5 bases). The ends were cut back, 6 bases at V and 3 bases at J, with 8 bases in the middle. The germline V gene has CDR1 SNHLY and CDR2 FYNNEI. The CDR3 extends over 13 amino acids. Full variable domain (missing parts from reference TRBV2 and TRBJ1-4): EPEVTQTPSHQVTQMGQEVILRCVPISNHLYFYWYRQILGQKVEFLVSFYNNEISEKSEIFDDQFSVERPDGSNFTLKIRSTKLEDSAMYFCASRDSPNEKLFFGSGTQLSVL.